Only a few counts were recorded for the clone carrying this T cell receptor (beta chain). The antigen remains unidentified. This entry is derived from a study of CD8 T cells in ankylosing spondylitis. Study-wide findings and caveats: Significant enrichment of disease-linked clones was reported in matched ankylosing spondylitis synovial fluid. Fewer than 10 highly homologous variants made up a TCR beta motif that seemed to typify ankylosing spondylitis blood.

A quantitative 5'-RACE method, one with molecular barcodes, was used to make TCR beta libraries. TCRdb reprocessed the 5' RACE reads with MiXCR, giving one entry per CDR3 protein. The table shows a few hundred thousand distinct CDR3 sequences, with more than 5.5% occurring only once. Sequencing was done on a sample of blood, either unsorted or a sorted T cell fraction (not recorded which). This TCR was recovered from a male donor with ankylosing spondylitis.

The DNA for the CDR3 is TGCAGCGCTAGGACAGGGGTCAGGAGCTACGAGCAGTACTTC. Its protein is CSARTGVRSYEQYF. This chain uses TRBV29-1 with TRBJ2-7; 9 positions agree with TRBD1. This CDR3 is built from 14 residues. Germline trimming cut 7 bases from V and 3 bases from J; bases unmatched to any gene: 10. Per germline, CDR1 SQVTM and CDR2 ANQGSEA.